This note documents a single T cell receptor beta chain sequence. Its antigen is unidentified. These data come from a study of Tregs in tolerant kidney transplant recipients. General study points: Tregs expanded with activated donor B cells seemed most donor-specific. Validation in larger populations is needed because few patients were studied.

Sequencing was performed with immunoSEQ multiplex PCR; in TCRdb, only in-frame clones are kept and a portion is missing. The data show roughly 70,000 clones, more than 75% seen once. Related graft donors supplied nonmyeloablative bone marrow transplants, and mixed chimerism was transient. The sequencing used CD4+ T cells from blood (PBMCs), collected 6 months after the transplant. This TCR came from a human patient who received a combined kidney and bone marrow transplant. These T cells may partly come from the graft donor.

CDR3 DNA sequence: TGTGCCAGCAGCAAAACTAGCGGGGGATACAATGAGCAGTTCTTC. Translation: CASSKTSGGYNEQFF. The J gene is TRBJ2-1, the V gene TRBV11-3, with 11 positions matching TRBD2. Germline CDR1 SGHNT, CDR2 YENEEA. The CDR3 is made up of 15 amino acids. V was clipped by 5 bases and J by 4 bases; unmatched bases: 4.